This T cell receptor (beta chain) was sequenced in a study of T cell responses to AZD1222 COVID-19 vaccine. With regard to this clone: Its target is unknown.

CDR1 GTSNPN and CDR2 SVGIG come from the germline V gene (reference sequence). The junction had 7 bases not matched to a gene; V was cut back by 0 bases and J by 6 bases. This CDR3 spans 16 amino acids. Clones were sequenced by immunoSEQ multiplex PCR, and TCRdb holds only the in-frame ones, with some missing. The sample holds some 140,000 clones; over 90% are singletons and the top ten take approximately 1.6%. Study results and limitations: Compared with day 0, the breadth and depth of the Spike-specific TCR repertoire rose significantly after two doses of AZD1222. Repertoire sampling happened only post peak T cell response.

The sample here was peripheral blood, taken on day 0 of AZD1222 vaccination. The chain is built from TRBV30 and TRBJ2-7; 14 bases agree with TRBD2. The source of this sequence is an adult in good health. CDR3 DNA sequence: TGTGCCTGGAGTGTACTCCCGGGACTAGCGGGAGTCGAGCAGTACTTC. This sequence encodes CAWSVLPGLAGVEQYF.